This T cell receptor beta chain was captured by sequencing in a study of naive and memory T cell subsets (dated by TCRdb to 2017 to 2019). About the full investigation: In the figure summarizing the skin biopsy and whole blood samples, approximately ten blood donors, 7 tuberculin skin test biopsies and 3 saline control biopsies were reported. PCR2 was typically performed as a SYBR Green qPCR that was stopped at a set threshold, although end-point PCR (around 6 cycles) could be used instead for low-input samples. Overall study outcomes, separate from this receptor: The RNA-based method was acknowledged to be potentially sensitive to changes in TCR transcripts with T cell activation and differentiation.

Notes on this clonotype: The antigen it recognizes is unknown. No much larger clone exists at a distance of one base, and base qualities are not known.

Using 3' ligation of a UMI-containing oligonucleotide to TCR cDNA, the study laid out a robust and sensitive protocol to amplify, sequence and analyze TCRs. For whole blood analysis, approximately 2.3 ml of peripheral blood was drawn from adult healthy volunteers into Tempus tubes, and RNA was extracted according to the manufacturer's instructions. Total RNA, without cell sorting, was DNase treated with RQ1 DNase before reverse transcription, targeting about 1 to 1000 ng input. Libraries were prepared from skin biopsies and whole blood to test how robust the pipeline was in samples where T cells are a minority population. Receptor libraries were prepared by 5' RACE. The ligated cDNA was amplified by four rounds of PCR, in which nested alpha and beta constant region primers were used together with the SP2 primer. For the blood and skin samples, TCR RNA was reverse transcribed with SuperScript IV using primers for the alpha and beta constant regions. An oligonucleotide carrying the Illumina SP2 primer and a UMI was ligated to the cDNA 3' end using T4 RNA ligase 1. The 12-nucleotide UMI was composed of two random hexamers separated by an eight-base spacer, which was included to prevent hairpin formation. From the second PCR onward, the TCR alpha and beta chain libraries were handled separately, and dual indexing was used for multiplexing. After pooling, the indexed libraries were analyzed by capillary electrophoresis and sequenced on either an Illumina MiSeq or NextSeq. To boost base diversity and improve cluster recognition, PhiX DNA at about 5-7.5% was spiked into the libraries. As for the authors' bioinformatics: UMIs were extracted from read 2 by Demultiplexor and combined with the TCR sequence from read 1, and reads were split according to sample indices. Decombinator identified V and J genes and V-J junctions and gave each TCR a five-part identifier that included V and J deletions. UMIs were used by Collapsinator to correct sequencing errors and PCR amplification heterogeneity, so that a UMI-based abundance was obtained for each TCR. CDR3Translator turned identifiers into nucleotide sequence, translated the nucleotide sequence into amino acids, and pulled out CDR3 regions based on terminal motifs. After normalization to the amount of input RNA, the error-corrected alpha and beta TCR counts from blood and from skin were compared. Using fastp at Q25 and MiXCR, TCRdb reprocessed the public reads and kept productive beta chains. Each CDR3 protein appears once, grouped with its most common genes and DNA. It is TCRdb's table, rather than the study itself, that gives the V and J calls and clone size. Within this sample are around 48,000 distinct CDR3 sequences, with 4.7% of them counted one time only. Of the sample, approximately 0.84% is held by the ten largest clones.

The CDR3 goes from the cysteine to the phenylalanine over 12 residues. Only the CDR3 DNA is retained, 36 bases long and in frame from the first base. The germline V gene (reference sequence) yields DFQATT for CDR1 and SNEGSKA for CDR2. Trimming takes 6 bases from V and 3 bases from J, and the germline ends sit 11 bases apart. The rearrangement joined TRBV20-1 to TRBJ1-2; matching of 6 bases hints at TRBD1 as the D gene. The source is a female donor in good health. CDR3 region: CSAHREDYGYTF. The nucleotide sequence is TGCAGTGCCCACAGGGAGGACTATGGCTACACCTTC.